Below, one T cell receptor (beta chain) is given with its context. In the authors' workflow: Counts of nucleated cells, estimated from reference gene primer amplification, were obtained. Clones were read by immunoSEQ multiplex PCR, and TCRdb kept only the in-frame ones, dropping some. Clone size and V and J calls were adopted from that table, with D and trimming inferred from the DNA. The top ten clones hold around 6% of a sample with under 250,000 clones, about 82% of them seen once. The Seattle patients, enrolled during active infection, were followed longitudinally. The record originates from a study of blood T cell repertoires in COVID-19. Study-level background: Samples taken during acute and convalescent COVID-19 were collected in the United States, Italy and Spain. PBMCs, B-cell-depleted T cells, or T cells were the source of the cDNA or gDNA that made up the material.

This CDR3 has 12 residues. Trimming left V 2 bases short and J 4 bases short, with 2 bases between. From germline, CDR1 is KGHSH and CDR2 LQKENI. The clonotype originates from a woman of 80 years or more with COVID-19, enrolled during active disease. V gene TRBV18 combines with J gene TRBJ1-4; no clear D. The specimen sequenced was peripheral blood. In nucleotides, the CDR3 is TGTGCCAGCTCACCATATAATGAAAAACTGTTTTTT. Its protein product is CASSPYNEKLFF.